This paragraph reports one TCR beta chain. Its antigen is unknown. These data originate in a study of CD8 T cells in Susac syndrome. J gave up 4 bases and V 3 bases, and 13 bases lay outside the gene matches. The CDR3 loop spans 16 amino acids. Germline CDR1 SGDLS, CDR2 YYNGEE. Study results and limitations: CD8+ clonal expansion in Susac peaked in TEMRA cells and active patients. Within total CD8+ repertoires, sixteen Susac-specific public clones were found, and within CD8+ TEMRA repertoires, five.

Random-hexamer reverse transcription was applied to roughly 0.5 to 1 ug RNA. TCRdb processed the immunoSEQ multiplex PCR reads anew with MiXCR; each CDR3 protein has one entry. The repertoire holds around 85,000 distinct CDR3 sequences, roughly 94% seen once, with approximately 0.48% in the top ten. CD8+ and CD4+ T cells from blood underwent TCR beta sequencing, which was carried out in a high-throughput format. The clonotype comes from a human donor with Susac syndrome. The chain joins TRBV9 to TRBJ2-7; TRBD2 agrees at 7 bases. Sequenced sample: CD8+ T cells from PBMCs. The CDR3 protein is CASSDGDGAGVYEQYF. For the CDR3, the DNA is TGTGCCAGCAGCGATGGGGATGGGGCGGGAGTGTACGAGCAGTACTTC.